In this sample, the clone carrying this TCR beta chain turned up a few times. The antigen is not known. The data derive from a study of cytomegalovirus exposure and HLA in healthy donors. The length of the CDR3 is 15 residues. CDR1 and CDR2 from the germline V gene are SEHNR and FQNEAQ (reference sequence). V lost 7 bases to trimming and J lost 9 bases, with 19 bases between them. In the PCR, 60 Vbeta and 13 Jbeta primers were used. The table came from immunoSEQ multiplex PCR; TCRdb's copy has only in-frame clones and leaves some out. The table has some 170,000 clones, 55% to 75% seen once. Regarding the study as a whole: Later analysis reportedly placed an Asian-associated ancestry cluster below the roughly 690-donor mean in N-insertions. Certain indistinguishable V segments, among them TRBV6-2 and TRBV6-3, were excluded.

The rearrangement joins TRBV7-9 to TRBJ1-6; the D gene is possibly TRBD1 (6 bases). The sample was PBMCs. The TCR sequence derives from a human donor in good health. CDR3 sequence (DNA): TGTGCCAGCACTTACCGGGGGGGCATTCGTTCACCCCTCCACTTT. Its translation: CASTYRGGIRSPLHF. The full variable domain, rest sourced from reference TRBV7-9 and TRBJ1-6, is DTGVSQNPRHKITKRGQNVTFRCDPISEHNRLYWYRQTLGQGPEFLTYFQNEAQLEKSRLLSDRFSAERPKGSFSTLEIQRTEQGDSAMYLCASTYRGGIRSPLHFGNGTRLTVT.